These T cell receptor beta chains were read from a single sample in a study of blood T cell repertoires in COVID-19. TCRdb keeps only in-frame clones here, not all; method: immunoSEQ multiplex PCR. The sample lists 490,000 or so clones; less than 90% were seen once. Input material: PBMCs or T cells enriched from blood (not recorded which). The receptors here all came from a woman aged 55 to 70 who had recovered from COVID-19. Each CDR3 is given with its conserved first and last residue. A D gene is named only where the DNA matches it firmly.

V: TRBV2; J: TRBJ2-7; D: NA; CDR3: CATQPRGQPLSYEQYF
V: TRBV11-3; J: TRBJ2-3; D: TRBD2; CDR3: CASSPGLAGGLGTDTQYF
V: TRBV7-2; J: TRBJ2-2; D: TRBD1; CDR3: CASSMTGGLGYTGELFF
V: TRBV19; J: TRBJ2-1; D: TRBD1; CDR3: CASRWDSYNEQFF
V: TRBV2; J: TRBJ2-3; D: TRBD1; CDR3: CASSRRDRGPADTQYF
V: TRBV30; J: TRBJ1-4; D: NA; CDR3: CAWAARGIEKLFF
V: TRBV11-3; J: TRBJ2-1; D: TRBD1; CDR3: CASSPRDRGRLYEQFF
V: TRBV3-1/TRBV3-2; J: TRBJ2-7; D: NA; CDR3: CASSRDWGGPHEQYF
V: TRBV5-1; J: TRBJ2-3; D: NA; CDR3: CASSTGQDTQYF
V: TRBV10-3; J: TRBJ1-2; D: TRBD1; CDR3: CAIRTGGQGYTF
V: TRBV24-1; J: TRBJ2-2; D: TRBD1; CDR3: CATSQRTGNGELFF
V: TRBV3-1/TRBV3-2; J: TRBJ1-1; D: NA; CDR3: CASRGKGVVNTEAFF
V: TRBV6-5; J: TRBJ1-2; D: NA; CDR3: CASSYDAGVTNYGYTF
V: TRBV2; J: TRBJ1-1; D: NA; CDR3: CASKREPNTEAFF
V: TRBV19; J: TRBJ1-5; D: NA; CDR3: CASSTVWSGYNQPQHF
V: TRBV4-1; J: TRBJ1-6; D: TRBD1; CDR3: CASSQENRGGNSPLHF
V: TRBV25-1; J: TRBJ1-1; D: NA; CDR3: CASSESGGVINTEAFF
V: TRBV5-1; J: TRBJ1-5; D: NA; CDR3: CASSLTGTSNQPQHF
V: TRBV4-1; J: TRBJ2-3; D: NA; CDR3: CASSRPTGHTDTQYF
V: TRBV2; J: TRBJ2-2; D: NA; CDR3: CASNGVRGGELFF
V: TRBV5-4; J: TRBJ1-2; D: TRBD1; CDR3: CASSYGQGAPYGYTF
V: TRBV30; J: TRBJ1-6; D: TRBD1; CDR3: CAWSVRAGGSYNSPLHF
V: TRBV30; J: TRBJ2-7; D: TRBD2; CDR3: CAWSQAGGYYEQYF
V: TRBV27; J: TRBJ1-1; D: NA; CDR3: CASSLGGREAFF